Listed below are T cell receptor beta chains from one sample, sequenced in a study of blood T cell repertoires in COVID-19. Measured with immunoSEQ multiplex PCR; TCRdb has only the in-frame clones, and not every one. The data show tens of thousands of clones, 80% to 85% seen once. Material for sequencing was peripheral blood. The receptors were sampled from a human donor in a cohort sampled during active COVID-19. CDR3s include the opening cysteine and the closing phenylalanine or tryptophan. The D gene is left open where the match is weak. Expanded clones get a size class; other rows say once, few or many, or leave the size out.

v_gene: TRBV2; abundance: -; d_gene: -; j_gene: TRBJ2-5; CDR3nt: TGTGCCAGCAGGGGCAGGGAAGAGACCCAGTACTTC; CDR3aa: CASRGREETQYF
v_gene: TRBV5-6; abundance: once; d_gene: TRBD1; j_gene: TRBJ2-2; CDR3nt: TGTGCCAGCAGCTCCGGGACAGGGGTTTTGGGGTCTGCCGGGGAGCTGTTTTTT; CDR3aa: CASSSGTGVLGSAGELFF
v_gene: TRBV4-1; abundance: -; d_gene: -; j_gene: TRBJ1-2; CDR3nt: TGCGCCAGCAGCCCCGGGGGAGGGGCTAACTATGGCTACACCTTC; CDR3aa: CASSPGGGANYGYTF
v_gene: TRBV5-1; abundance: -; d_gene: TRBD2; j_gene: TRBJ2-1; CDR3nt: TGCGCCAGCAGCTTGGATAGCGGGGGGTTCTACAATGAGCAGTTCTTC; CDR3aa: CASSLDSGGFYNEQFF
v_gene: TRBV10-3; abundance: -; d_gene: TRBD2; j_gene: TRBJ2-1; CDR3nt: TGTGCCATCAGTGAGTCCGTTGGCGGGGGTCTGAATGAGCAGTTCTTC; CDR3aa: CAISESVGGGLNEQFF
v_gene: TRBV29-1; abundance: -; d_gene: -; j_gene: TRBJ2-5; CDR3nt: TGCAGCGTTGAGATTCAGGAAGAGACCCAGTACTTC; CDR3aa: CSVEIQEETQYF
v_gene: TRBV7-8; abundance: -; d_gene: TRBD2; j_gene: TRBJ2-1; CDR3nt: TGTGCCAGCAGCTTAACAGCGGGGGGACGCTCCTACAATGAGCAGTTCTTC; CDR3aa: CASSLTAGGRSYNEQFF
v_gene: TRBV29-1; abundance: -; d_gene: -; j_gene: TRBJ2-7; CDR3nt: TGCAGCGTTGGGACAGCCTACGAGCAGTACTTC; CDR3aa: CSVGTAYEQYF
v_gene: TRBV4-1; abundance: -; d_gene: -; j_gene: TRBJ1-4; CDR3nt: TGCGCCAGCAGGGGGGAGGGGAGTGAAAAACTGTTTTTT; CDR3aa: CASRGEGSEKLFF
v_gene: TRBV12-5; abundance: -; d_gene: TRBD2; j_gene: TRBJ2-5; CDR3nt: TGTGCTAGTGGTTTACTCAGCGGGGCCCTGGAGACCCAGTACTTC; CDR3aa: CASGLLSGALETQYF
v_gene: TRBV3-1/TRBV3-2; abundance: once; d_gene: TRBD1; j_gene: TRBJ2-7; CDR3nt: TGTGCCAGCAGCCAAGCCGACAGGGAAACTACCTACGAGCAGTACTTC; CDR3aa: CASSQADRETTYEQYF
v_gene: TRBV18; abundance: -; d_gene: -; j_gene: TRBJ1-5; CDR3nt: TGTGCCAGCTCACGGGAGCAGCCCCAGCATTTT; CDR3aa: CASSREQPQHF
v_gene: TRBV19; abundance: few; d_gene: -; j_gene: TRBJ1-5; CDR3nt: TGTGCCAGTACCACCTACCGGACAGACCTCTTCGGTCAGCCCCAGCATTTT; CDR3aa: CASTTYRTDLFGQPQHF
v_gene: TRBV7-3; abundance: -; d_gene: TRBD2; j_gene: TRBJ2-3; CDR3nt: TGTGCCAGCAGCCCAGGGACTAGCGGGGGTACTACGCAGTATTTT; CDR3aa: CASSPGTSGGTTQYF
v_gene: TRBV5-5; abundance: -; d_gene: -; j_gene: TRBJ1-2; CDR3nt: TGTGCCAGCAGCCAACAAGGACAGAGCTATGGCTACACCTTC; CDR3aa: CASSQQGQSYGYTF
v_gene: TRBV29-1; abundance: -; d_gene: TRBD1; j_gene: TRBJ2-1; CDR3nt: TGCAGCGTTGAAGGGACAGGGACCAACTACAATGAGCAGTTCTTC; CDR3aa: CSVEGTGTNYNEQFF
v_gene: TRBV2; abundance: -; d_gene: -; j_gene: TRBJ1-5; CDR3nt: TGTGCCAGCAGTGAAGAATTCTCTAAGCCCCAGCATTTT; CDR3aa: CASSEEFSKPQHF
v_gene: TRBV6-5; abundance: -; d_gene: -; j_gene: TRBJ2-6; CDR3nt: TGTGCCATCCGCTCTGGGGCCAACGTCCTGACTTTC; CDR3aa: CAIRSGANVLTF
v_gene: TRBV6-2/TRBV6-3; abundance: -; d_gene: TRBD1; j_gene: TRBJ1-6; CDR3nt: TGTGCCAGCAGTGGCAGGGGGAACTCACCCCTCCACTTT; CDR3aa: CASSGRGNSPLHF
v_gene: TRBV7-9; abundance: -; d_gene: TRBD2; j_gene: TRBJ2-5; CDR3nt: TGTGCCAGCAGCCGAATGGCGGGGGGGCCGGAGACCCAGTACTTC; CDR3aa: CASSRMAGGPETQYF
v_gene: TRBV18; abundance: -; d_gene: -; j_gene: TRBJ2-3; CDR3nt: TGTGCCAGCTCACCACCTGTTGCGAACACAGATACGCAGTATTTT; CDR3aa: CASSPPVANTDTQYF
v_gene: TRBV9; abundance: -; d_gene: TRBD2; j_gene: TRBJ2-1; CDR3nt: TGTGCCAGCAGCGGAACCGGGACTAGCAATGAGCAGTTCTTC; CDR3aa: CASSGTGTSNEQFF
v_gene: TRBV5-6; abundance: -; d_gene: -; j_gene: TRBJ1-5; CDR3nt: TGTGCCAGCAGGTCGTACGGGGTTGGGAATCAGCCCCAGCATTTT; CDR3aa: CASRSYGVGNQPQHF
v_gene: TRBV18; abundance: -; d_gene: TRBD2; j_gene: TRBJ2-1; CDR3nt: TGTGCCAGCTCATCCTTAGCGGGGGGCAATGAGCAGTTCTTC; CDR3aa: CASSSLAGGNEQFF
v_gene: TRBV5-1; abundance: -; d_gene: TRBD1; j_gene: TRBJ1-3; CDR3nt: TGCGCCAGCAGCTCCCGCGACAGGGGAGCTGGAAACACCATATATTTT; CDR3aa: CASSSRDRGAGNTIYF
v_gene: TRBV6-5; abundance: once; d_gene: -; j_gene: TRBJ1-3; CDR3nt: TGTGCCAGCAGTTACTCGAGAGGGTTCTCTGGAAACACCATATATTTT; CDR3aa: CASSYSRGFSGNTIYF
v_gene: TRBV19; abundance: -; d_gene: TRBD1; j_gene: TRBJ2-1; CDR3nt: TGTGCCAGTACCCCCCGGGACAGACCCTACAATGAGCAGTTCTTC; CDR3aa: CASTPRDRPYNEQFF
v_gene: TRBV15; abundance: -; d_gene: TRBD2; j_gene: TRBJ2-7; CDR3nt: TGTGCCACCAGCAGTGTCCGAGCTATCAGCGGGGGGTTCCCCTACGAGCAGTACTTC; CDR3aa: CATSSVRAISGGFPYEQYF
v_gene: TRBV7-3; abundance: -; d_gene: TRBD2; j_gene: TRBJ2-5; CDR3nt: TGTGCCAGCAGCTTACATGGGCTAGCGGGTGAGACCCAGTACTTC; CDR3aa: CASSLHGLAGETQYF
v_gene: TRBV20-1; abundance: -; d_gene: -; j_gene: TRBJ2-4; CDR3nt: TGCAGTGCTAGACGATCGGGCATTCAGTACTTC; CDR3aa: CSARRSGIQYF
v_gene: TRBV5-4; abundance: -; d_gene: TRBD1; j_gene: TRBJ2-3; CDR3nt: TGTGCCAGCAGCATTGGACAGGGCAGACCAGATACGCAGTATTTT; CDR3aa: CASSIGQGRPDTQYF
v_gene: TRBV2; abundance: -; d_gene: -; j_gene: TRBJ2-7; CDR3nt: TGTGCCAGTGGACAGAACTACGAGCAGTACTTC; CDR3aa: CASGQNYEQYF
v_gene: TRBV18; abundance: -; d_gene: -; j_gene: TRBJ2-3; CDR3nt: TGTGCCAGCTCCGGAATTGGGGGGGCCAGCACAGATACGCAGTATTTT; CDR3aa: CASSGIGGASTDTQYF
v_gene: TRBV6-1; abundance: -; d_gene: -; j_gene: TRBJ2-2; CDR3nt: TGTGCCAGCAGTGAAGCAACAGCTGCGAACACCGGGGAGCTGTTTTTT; CDR3aa: CASSEATAANTGELFF
v_gene: TRBV15; abundance: -; d_gene: -; j_gene: TRBJ1-6; CDR3nt: TGTGCCACCAGCAGGGGGGGGGCGAGCTCCTATAATTCACCCCTCCACTTT; CDR3aa: CATSRGGASSYNSPLHF
v_gene: TRBV4-1; abundance: -; d_gene: TRBD1; j_gene: TRBJ1-2; CDR3nt: TGCGCCAGCAGCCAAGGCCGGGACAGGGGTAACTATGGCTACACCTTC; CDR3aa: CASSQGRDRGNYGYTF
v_gene: TRBV27; abundance: once; d_gene: TRBD2; j_gene: TRBJ2-5; CDR3nt: TGTGCCAGCAGTTTATCGGCTAGCGGGGGGATCCAGTACTTC; CDR3aa: CASSLSASGGIQYF
v_gene: TRBV7-9; abundance: -; d_gene: TRBD1; j_gene: TRBJ2-7; CDR3nt: TGTGCCAGCAGCGGACGGGACAGACCCTACGAGCAGTACTTC; CDR3aa: CASSGRDRPYEQYF
v_gene: TRBV19; abundance: -; d_gene: TRBD1; j_gene: TRBJ1-1; CDR3nt: TGTGCCAGTAGTAGGACCGGGACAGGGGGCCTTTATGCTGAAGCTTTCTTT; CDR3aa: CASSRTGTGGLYAEAFF
v_gene: TRBV25-1; abundance: few; d_gene: TRBD1; j_gene: TRBJ2-3; CDR3nt: TGTGCCAGCACCCAAAAGGGACAGGGATCAGATACGCAGTATTTT; CDR3aa: CASTQKGQGSDTQYF
v_gene: TRBV28; abundance: -; d_gene: -; j_gene: TRBJ2-7; CDR3nt: TGTGCCAGCGGATTGGCGGGGGCCCTCTACGAGCAGTACTTC; CDR3aa: CASGLAGALYEQYF